These 19 T cell receptor beta chains were all obtained from the same sample, sequenced in a study of CD8+ T cells in alopecia areata. RNA was extracted and reverse transcribed into cDNA as the sequencing template. This table comes from immunoSEQ multiplex PCR, and its TCRdb copy is limited to in-frame clones, with some not included. The data hold about 140,000 clones, with 55% observed a single time. The sequencing sample was made of CD4+ T cells sorted from blood. The source is a human donor in good health.

V gene TRBV6-4 combines with J gene TRBJ2-3; 9 bases fit TRBD1. CDR3 length equals 13 residues. Germline V gene sequence: CDR1 MRHNA, CDR2 SNTAGT. J gave up 4 bases and V 10 bases, and 6 bases lay outside the gene matches. The CDR3 sequence is CATRQGGSDTQYF. CDR3 coding DNA: TGTGCCACTCGACAGGGGGGGTCAGATACGCAGTATTTT.

The chain uses TRBV30 and TRBJ1-5; 7 positions agree with TRBD1. The CDR3 spans 15 residues. V lost 0 bases, J lost 2 bases, and 4 bases stayed unmatched. Germline V lookup: CDR1 GTSNPN, CDR2 SVGIG (reference sequence). CDR3 sequence: CAWSVGGGRNQPQHF. The CDR3 DNA follows: TGTGCCTGGAGTGTCGGAGGGGGCCGCAATCAGCCCCAGCATTTT.

This clone appeared a few times. The gene calls are TRBV5-4 and TRBJ2-5; 7 positions match TRBD1. The CDR3 consists of 13 residues. CDR1 SGHNT and CDR2 YYREEE come from the germline V gene (reference sequence). The ends lost 7 bases at V and 2 bases at J; junction bases unmatched: 5. The DNA of the CDR3 is TGTGCCAGCGGGACAGCGTTGCAAGAGACCCAGTACTTC. Residues: CASGTALQETQYF. Full variable domain (remainder filled in from reference TRBV5-4 and TRBJ2-5): ETGVTQSPTHLIKTRGQQVTLRCSSQSGHNTVSWYQQALGQGPQFIFQYYREEENGRGNFPPRFSGLQFPNYSSELNVNALELDDSALYLCASGTALQETQYFGPGTRLLVL.

The chain carries TRBV7-2 and TRBJ2-3, with D tentatively TRBD1 (5 bases). The germline V gene has CDR1 SGHTA and CDR2 FQGNSA. The CDR3 covers 15 residues. V lost 1 base to trimming and J lost 2 bases, with 10 bases between them. The CDR3 loop reads CASSLVATVTDTQYF. The CDR3, as DNA: TGTGCCAGCAGCTTAGTCGCGACAGTCACAGATACGCAGTATTTT.

This clone occurred a few times. The V call is TRBV2, the J call TRBJ2-4; perhaps TRBD1 as D (5 bases). Trimming cost V 3 bases and J 7 bases, with 13 bases left between them. CDR1 is SNHLY, CDR2 FYNNEI, per germline. The CDR3 contains 14 residues. CDR3 in DNA: TGTGCCAGCAGTGAGACAGAGTCCGGTAACATTCAGTACTTC. Its translation: CASSETESGNIQYF.

The chain couples TRBV28 to TRBJ2-1, with D perhaps matching TRBD1 (6 bases). The CDR3 contains 16 residues. V lost 6 bases, J lost 1 base, and 16 bases lay in between. The germline gives CDR1 MDHEN, CDR2 SYDVKM. The CDR3: CASSQQGHRSYNEQFF. CDR3 coding DNA: TGTGCCAGCAGCCAACAGGGACACCGTTCCTACAATGAGCAGTTCTTC.

This chain connects TRBV6-6 to TRBJ2-5; unclear D gene. Germline loops: CDR1 MNHNY, CDR2 SVGAGI (reference sequence). The CDR3 is 16 residues long. V gave up 7 bases and J gave up 1 base, with 19 bases separating them. As DNA, the CDR3 is TGTGCCAGCACCACCCGTTCAGGCGCGGTCCAAGAGACCCAGTACTTC. It yields the protein CASTTRSGAVQETQYF.

In this sample, this clone turned up a few times. This chain uses TRBV28 with TRBJ1-2; D is possibly TRBD1 (6 bases). The V and J ends lost 7 bases and 1 base respectively, with 16 bases between them. Germline V CDR1 and CDR2: MDHEN, SYDVKM. The CDR3 extends over 15 amino acids. CDR3 DNA sequence: TGTGCCAGCAACGTTCGAGGGGGGGGTAACTATGGCTACACCTTC. Amino acid sequence: CASNVRGGGNYGYTF.

J is TRBJ2-7 and V is TRBV7-6; D might be TRBD2 (5 bases). V lost 3 bases to trimming and J lost 1 base, with 13 bases between them. CDR1 SGHVS and CDR2 FNYEAQ come from the germline V gene. CDR3 length: 15 amino acids. In DNA, the CDR3 is TGTGCCAGCAGCTTGCGTGGCGGGCAATCCTACGAGCAGTACTTC. Its translation: CASSLRGGQSYEQYF.

CDR3 loop: CASSRGGTRSEAFF. CDR3 nucleotide sequence: TGTGCCAGCAGCCGAGGGGGGACAAGGTCTGAAGCTTTCTTT. The chain links TRBV25-1 to TRBJ1-1; a possible D gene is TRBD1 (6 bases). Germline CDR1 MGHDK, CDR2 SYGVNS. With 6 bases removed from V and 6 bases from J, the gap between germline ends came to 17 bases. This CDR3 has 14 residues.

This sequence joins TRBV4-2 and TRBJ1-4; D gene uncertain. This CDR3 is 15 amino acids long. Germline loops: CDR1 LGHNA, CDR2 YNFKEQ. V was pared by 3 bases and J by 6 bases, with 14 bases between. CDR3: CASSHGGRADEKLFF. CDR3 nucleotides: TGTGCCAGCAGCCATGGAGGTCGAGCGGATGAAAAACTGTTTTTT.

The V and J genes are TRBV2 and TRBJ2-3; possibly TRBD2 for D (5 bases). Trimming cost V 7 bases and J 1 base, with 18 bases left between them. The CDR3 contains 16 residues. Germline V gene data show CDR1 as SNHLY and CDR2 as FYNNEI. The CDR3 sequence: CASTRGFAGGTDTQYF. CDR3 nucleotides: TGTGCCAGCACCCGCGGTTTCGCCGGGGGCACAGATACGCAGTATTTT.

The chain links TRBV23-1 to TRBJ2-1, with D unresolved. TRBV23-1 falls under the ORF class, with uncertain function. CDR3 size: 12 residues. V was shortened by 6 bases and J by 7 bases, with 10 bases between the two germline ends. The CDR3 coding sequence is TGCGCCAGCAGGGTTTCGACTAATGAGCAGTTCTTC. It yields the protein CASRVSTNEQFF.

This clone was picked up a small number of times. The gene calls are TRBV5-1 and TRBJ2-3, with 9 bases lining up with TRBD1. This CDR3 spans 15 amino acids. The junction had 1 base not matched to a gene; V was cut back by 0 bases and J by 2 bases. The V gene's germline CDR1 is SGHRS and CDR2 YFSETQ. The CDR3 DNA reads as TGCGCCAGCAGCTTGGAACAGGGGGCCACAGATACGCAGTATTTT. Translated, it gives CASSLEQGATDTQYF.

V is TRBV5-1 and J is TRBJ2-3; D unclear. V lost 0 bases to trimming and J lost 10 bases, with 12 bases between them. Germline V gene sequence: CDR1 SGHRS, CDR2 YFSETQ. The CDR3 totals 13 residues. For the CDR3, the DNA is TGCGCCAGCAGCTTGGGTGGAATGAAGGCGCAGTATTTT. Translation: CASSLGGMKAQYF.

This rearrangement joins TRBV30 to TRBJ1-1; 7 bases fit TRBD1. This CDR3 contains 13 residues. The V segment lost 0 bases and the J segment 11 bases; nucleotides outside the gene matches: 9. Germline loops: CDR1 GTSNPN, CDR2 SVGIG (reference sequence). In DNA form, the CDR3 reads TGTGCCTGGAGTGTACCCCCACAGGGGAGGGCTTTCTTT. Residues: CAWSVPPQGRAFF.

To note about this clone: One base separates it from a far larger clone, so it is likely a read error. V and J are TRBV11-2 and TRBJ2-6; no firm D call. V dropped 2 bases and J dropped 1 base, with 0 bases sitting between them. The CDR3 is made up of 13 amino acids. Germline V gene lookup returns CDR1 SGHAT and CDR2 FQNNGV. The CDR3 bases are TGTGCCAGCAGCTTATCTGGGGCCAACGTCCTGACTTTC. Translation: CASSLSGANVLTF.

This clone was picked up a small number of times. The chain couples TRBV20-1 to TRBJ2-3, with unresolved D. The CDR3 sequence is 11 residues long. The V gene's germline CDR1 is DFQATT and CDR2 SNEGSKA (reference sequence). The V end lost 8 bases, the J end lost 6 bases, and 12 bases lay between the germline ends. CDR3 in DNA: TGCAGTCCTCACATTCCGGATACGCAGTATTTT. The encoded protein is CSPHIPDTQYF.

This clone came up once. The chain carries TRBV19 and TRBJ2-7; TRBD1 matches at 10 bases. Germline values: CDR1 LNHDA, CDR2 SQIVND (reference sequence). Trimming cost V 4 bases and J 9 bases; bases outside gene matches: 12. The CDR3 contains 15 residues. The CDR3 nucleotides read TGTGCCAGTAGTAAGGTCGGGACAGGGGACAGAGGGCAGTACTTC. It translates to CASSKVGTGDRGQYF.